This T cell receptor beta chain came from a study of blood T cell repertoires in COVID-19. Sequenced by immunoSEQ multiplex PCR; TCRdb stores in-frame clones only, minus some. The sample consists of under 300,000 clones, 86% of them appearing once. Per germline, CDR1 LNHDA and CDR2 SQIVND (reference sequence). Deletions cut 3 bases from V and 1 base from J, with 12 bases between. The CDR3 consists of 15 residues. What was sequenced was peripheral blood. The V call is TRBV19, the J call TRBJ1-1; no clear D gene. The source of this sequence is an older man with acute or convalescent COVID-19. The CDR3 nucleotides read TGTGCCAGTAGTATTAAGAGGGCTGGGAACACTGAAGCTTTCTTT. It encodes CASSIKRAGNTEAFF.